The text below deals with one T cell receptor (beta chain). Antigen specificity is unknown. This CDR3 has 14 amino acids. Germline assignment: CDR1 SGHTA and CDR2 FQGTGA. The ends lost 2 bases at V and 0 bases at J; junction bases unmatched: 0. Assay: immunoSEQ multiplex PCR; the TCRdb copy retains only in-frame clones and omits some. Among 4,000 to 5,500 clones listed, about 80% were seen once. These data belong to a study of immune cell composition in non-small cell lung cancer. General study results and limits: Top 10 clone scores and clonality were higher in squamous than adenocarcinoma. Smoking pack-years did not significantly correlate with tumour TCR-beta clonality.

Sequenced material: lung tumor tissue. The chain is built from TRBV7-3 and TRBJ1-1, with TRBD1 matching over 7 bases. The clonotype was recovered from a human donor with non-small cell lung cancer. The CDR3 is CASSLDRVNTEAFF. Written as DNA, the CDR3 is TGTGCCAGCAGCTTAGACAGGGTGAACACTGAAGCTTTCTTT.